This T cell receptor (beta chain) came from a study of T cells in Graves' hyperthyroidism and ophthalmopathy. Reasons for excluding patients were uncontrolled infection, other autoimmune disease, pregnancy or lactation. It was RNA transcripts that yielded the amplified TCR beta CDR3 regions. Carried out on the TCR CDR3, a first-round RT-PCR used the HTBI primer set. TCRdb processed the multiplex PCR reads anew with MiXCR; each CDR3 protein has one entry. The sample carries fewer than 400,000 distinct CDR3 sequences, around 25% recorded once. This clonotype was sampled from a man aged 45-65 years with Graves' hyperthyroidism. The sequencing sample was made of blood.

CDR3 region: CASSYSTRYGYTF. The CDR3, as DNA: TGTGCCAGCAGTTACTCGACGCGTTATGGCTACACCTTC. V gene TRBV6-2 or TRBV6-3 combines with J gene TRBJ1-2; unclear D gene. The V end lost 0 bases, the J end lost 5 bases, and 7 bases lay between the germline ends. There are 13 residues in the CDR3. Germline loops: CDR1 MNHEY, CDR2 SVGEGT.